The table lists the clone carrying this T cell receptor (beta chain) with a few counts. As yet, its antigen is unknown. The data originate from a study of blood T cells in healthy people across ages. Whole-study results and caveats: The unknown donor CMV status may have confounded expanded clonotype changes.

PCR was performed a second time for roughly 7 to 12 cycles using a sample-barcoded 5' primer and a J-beta primer mix. TCRdb ran MiXCR on the 5' RACE reads and lists one entry per CDR3 protein. The data contain around 800,000 distinct CDR3 sequences, around 45% of them singletons. The origin of this receptor is a man at least 80 years old in good health. Sequenced material: blood.

This CDR3 reads CASSIRTGNEQFF. The CDR3 coding sequence is TGTGCCAGTAGTATAAGGACTGGAAATGAGCAGTTCTTC. V is TRBV19 and J is TRBJ2-1, with a possible D match to TRBD2 (5 bases). The germline V and J ends were trimmed by 2 bases and 7 bases, with 9 bases remaining between them. CDR1 and CDR2 (germline): LNHDA, SQIVND (reference sequence). This CDR3 is built from 13 residues.